One and the same sample provided the 23 T cell receptor beta chains below, sequenced in a study of blood T cell repertoires in COVID-19. The protocol was immunoSEQ multiplex PCR, while the TCRdb copy is restricted to in-frame clones and leaves out a portion. The data contain around 190,000 clones, about 85% of them singletons. The sample consisted of peripheral blood. These receptors all come from a woman aged 80 or over with acute or convalescent COVID-19.

This chain connects TRBV30 to TRBJ1-6; 8 bases align to TRBD1. V gave up 1 base and J gave up 6 bases; unmatched junction bases: 8. The CDR3 runs 16 residues. CDR1 GTSNPN and CDR2 SVGIG come from the germline V gene (reference sequence). CDR3 in amino acids: CAWSGRQGMGNSPLHF. The DNA of the CDR3 is TGTGCCTGGAGTGGCCGACAGGGGATGGGTAATTCACCCCTCCACTTT.

This clone was seen only once. The V and J genes are TRBV6-5 and TRBJ1-2, with 8 bases aligning to TRBD1. V lost 2 bases, J lost 3 bases, and 5 bases stayed unmatched. CDR3 length equals 15 residues. The V gene's germline CDR1 is MNHEY and CDR2 SVGAGI. The CDR3 loop is CASSYPRTGHYGYTF. CDR3 in DNA: TGTGCCAGCAGTTACCCTAGGACAGGGCACTATGGCTACACCTTC.

This chain uses TRBV6-4 with TRBJ1-5; TRBD1 matches 7 bases. The germline gives CDR1 MRHNA, CDR2 SNTAGT. CDR3 length: 15 amino acids. J was trimmed by 2 bases and V by 5 bases; bases with no gene match: 6. CDR3 in amino acids: CASSLGGLGNQPQHF. CDR3 DNA: TGTGCCAGCAGTTTAGGGGGCCTCGGCAATCAGCCCCAGCATTTT.

The chain recombines TRBV5-1 with TRBJ1-2, with TRBD1 identical over 8 bases. The CDR3 spans 14 residues. Per germline, CDR1 SGHRS and CDR2 YFSETQ. V dropped 4 bases and J dropped 8; count of bases not matched to a gene: 10. CDR3 sequence (DNA): TGCGCCAGCAGCAACCAGGGGGCGATGAGCGGCTACACCTTC. Protein: CASSNQGAMSGYTF.

CDR3 nucleotides: TGTGCCAGCAGCCTCAACCGGGACAGCTACGAGCAGTACTTC. Translation: CASSLNRDSYEQYF. The V gene is TRBV27, the J gene TRBJ2-7; 7 nucleotides agree with TRBD1. CDR1 is MNHEY, CDR2 SMNVEV, per germline (reference sequence). This CDR3 region has 14 residues. V trimming: 6 bases; J trimming: 3 bases; junction bases outside the gene matches: 8.

V is TRBV15 and J is TRBJ2-1; 8 bases are a match to TRBD2. This CDR3 contains 19 residues. The J segment lost 0 bases and the V segment lost 1 base, leaving 11 bases of the junction unmatched. Germline V gives CDR1 LNHNV, CDR2 YYDKDF (reference sequence). The CDR3 sequence: CATSRAPAGGDSSYNEQFF. The CDR3 DNA reads as TGTGCCACCAGCAGAGCCCCCGCGGGGGGTGATAGCTCCTACAATGAGCAGTTCTTC.

CDR3 nucleotide sequence: TGTGCCAGCCTCCCCCCCGCCTGGAGCTCTGGAAACACCATATATTTT. Its protein product is CASLPPAWSSGNTIYF. The chain employs TRBV28 and TRBJ1-3; D is unresolved. This CDR3 has 16 residues. Germline V gene lookup returns CDR1 MDHEN and CDR2 SYDVKM. Trimming took 8 bases from V and 0 from J, leaving 17 bases between them.

V and J are TRBV19 and TRBJ1-1; D is unclear. The CDR3 is 14 amino acids. Looked up from germline, CDR1 is LNHDA and CDR2 is SQIVND (reference sequence). V lost 6 bases, J lost 4 bases, and 15 bases lay in between. CDR3 region: CASRIRQFSTEAFF. The CDR3 DNA is TGTGCCAGTAGGATTCGACAATTCAGCACTGAAGCTTTCTTT. Full variable domain (remainder filled in from reference TRBV19 and TRBJ1-1): DGGITQSPKYLFRKEGQNVTLSCEQNLNHDAMYWYRQDPGQGLRLIYYSQIVNDFQKGDIAEGYSVSREKKESFPLTVTSAQKNPTAFYLCASRIRQFSTEAFFGQGTRLTVV.

The chain combines TRBV2 with TRBJ2-2; maybe TRBD1 (5 bases). This CDR3 contains 15 residues. Germline CDR1 is SNHLY and CDR2 is FYNNEI. The V end was cut by 4 bases, the J end by 1 base, with 10 bases between. CDR3 amino acids: CASSVTGGNTGELFF. As DNA, the CDR3 is TGTGCCAGCAGTGTAACAGGTGGGAACACCGGGGAGCTGTTTTTT.

The J gene is TRBJ2-1, the V gene TRBV3-1 (or the pseudogene TRBV3-2); D gene ambiguous. CDR1 and CDR2 (germline): LGHDT, YNNKEL (reference sequence). The V gene lost 4 bases and the J gene lost 1 base, with 2 bases spanning the gap. The CDR3 is made up of 12 amino acids. Written as DNA, the CDR3 is TGTGCCAGCAGCCCATCCTACAATGAGCAGTTCTTC. It yields the protein CASSPSYNEQFF.

This chain joins TRBV5-6 and TRBJ2-7; tentative D call: TRBD2 (5 bases). The CDR3 totals 12 residues. Trimming took 2 bases from V and 7 from J, leaving 10 bases between them. Germline assignment: CDR1 SGHDT and CDR2 YYEEEE. The CDR3 nucleotides read TGTGCCAGCAGCTTCTTACAGCGGGAGCAGTACTTC. Protein: CASSFLQREQYF.

This rearrangement joins TRBV18 to TRBJ2-4, with 7 bases lining up with TRBD2. The CDR3 consists of 14 residues. V lost 0 bases to trimming and J lost 8 bases; unmatched junction nucleotides: 4. CDR1 and CDR2 from the germline V gene are KGHSH and LQKENI. CDR3 protein: CASSPPPREDIQYF. DNA for the CDR3: TGTGCCAGCTCACCACCGCCCCGGGAGGACATTCAGTACTTC.

This chain connects TRBV7-2 to TRBJ2-1; tentative D call: TRBD1 (5 bases). The CDR3 covers 15 residues. From germline, CDR1 is SGHTA and CDR2 FQGNSA. Trimming took off 0 bases at V and 2 bases at J, with 8 bases between the two ends. The CDR3: CASSLAGATYNEQFF. The DNA of the CDR3 is TGTGCCAGCAGCTTAGCAGGGGCAACCTACAATGAGCAGTTCTTC.

This chain uses TRBV6-6 with TRBJ1-3; 7 bases agree with TRBD1. The CDR3 loop spans 13 amino acids. Germline assignment: CDR1 MNHNY and CDR2 SVGAGI (reference sequence). The junction had 9 bases not matched to a gene; V was cut back by 8 bases and J by 8 bases. CDR3 in DNA: TGTGCCAGCCTCAGACAGGGATGGGACACCATATATTTT. It encodes CASLRQGWDTIYF.

V gene TRBV3-1 (or the pseudogene TRBV3-2) combines with J gene TRBJ2-7; possibly TRBD1 for D (5 bases). The CDR3 loop spans 14 amino acids. Trimming took 3 bases from V and 6 from J, leaving 15 bases between them. CDR1 is LGHDT, CDR2 YNNKEL, per germline (reference sequence). The CDR3 loop reads CASSHQGQVLEQYF. As DNA, the CDR3 is TGTGCCAGCAGCCACCAGGGCCAGGTGCTCGAGCAGTACTTC.

V and J are TRBV18 and TRBJ2-3; 7 bases agree with TRBD1. CDR1 KGHSH and CDR2 LQKENI come from the germline V gene. The length of the CDR3 is 15 residues. After removal of 3 bases from V and 0 bases from J, the junction contained 3 bases not matched to a gene. The chain's CDR3 is CASSPDRASTDTQYF. The DNA of the CDR3 is TGTGCCAGCTCACCTGACAGGGCCAGCACAGATACGCAGTATTTT.

The chain combines TRBV5-1 with TRBJ2-7, with TRBD1 matching 12 bases. This CDR3 region has 15 residues. With 4 bases clipped from V and 6 bases from J, the junction kept 8 bases outside the gene matches. CDR1 SGHRS and CDR2 YFSETQ come from the germline V gene. In DNA, the CDR3 is TGCGCCAGCAGCAACCGGGACAGGGGGCTTTCCGAGCAGTACTTC. Its protein is CASSNRDRGLSEQYF.

This clone was seen only once. This sequence joins TRBV6-6 and TRBJ1-2, with a tentative D call TRBD1 (5 bases). Trimming stripped 5 bases from V and 4 bases from J, with 11 bases between. The germline V gene has CDR1 MNHNY and CDR2 SVGAGI (reference sequence). The CDR3 is 13 amino acids. CDR3 sequence: CASSTTGVYGYTF. The CDR3, as DNA: TGTGCCAGCAGTACAACAGGCGTCTATGGCTACACCTTC.

The chain links TRBV20-1 to TRBJ2-1; possibly TRBD2 for D (5 bases). Germline CDR1 and CDR2: DFQATT and SNEGSKA (reference sequence). This CDR3 is built from 12 residues. Deletions cut 3 bases from V and 8 bases from J, with 11 bases between. As DNA, the CDR3 is TGCAGTGCTAGTGGGCTAGCTGATGAGCAGTTCTTC. It specifies CSASGLADEQFF.

This rearrangement joins TRBV7-2 to TRBJ2-7; TRBD2 might be the D (6 bases). The CDR3 is 15 residues long. The V gene's germline CDR1 is SGHTA and CDR2 FQGNSA. V was cut by 4 bases and J by 0 bases, with 13 bases left in between. DNA of the CDR3: TGTGCCAGCAGCTACACCGGGACTTCCTCCTACGAGCAGTACTTC. Translating it yields CASSYTGTSSYEQYF.

This chain connects TRBV28 to TRBJ1-1, with 7 positions matching TRBD1. This CDR3 contains 14 residues. Germline trimming cut 5 bases from V and 4 bases from J; bases unmatched to any gene: 7. In germline, CDR1 is MDHEN, CDR2 SYDVKM. The CDR3 reads CASSPIGGFTEAFF. For the CDR3, the DNA is TGTGCCAGCAGTCCGATAGGGGGCTTCACTGAAGCTTTCTTT.

The CDR3 here is CASSDGRVMTEAFF. The CDR3 DNA follows: TGCGCCAGCAGTGATGGCAGGGTAATGACTGAAGCTTTCTTT. The chain combines TRBV10-2 with TRBJ1-1; D is possibly TRBD1 (5 bases). The CDR3 runs 14 residues. CDR1 is WSHSY and CDR2 is SAAADI in the germline V gene. V was pared by 3 bases and J by 5 bases, with 13 bases between.

The chain has TRBV10-2 and TRBJ2-1; perhaps TRBD2 as D (5 bases). The CDR3 runs 13 residues. V lost 8 bases, J lost 1 base, and 9 bases lay in between. Germline CDR1 and CDR2: WSHSY and SAAADI. CDR3 region: CASDRGSYNEQFF. CDR3 bases: TGCGCCAGCGACCGCGGGTCCTACAATGAGCAGTTCTTC.